These 2 T cell receptor beta chains came from one sample sequenced in a study of response to subunit inactivated influenza vaccine. TCRdb re-analysed the RT-PCR reads in MiXCR, keeping a single row per CDR3 protein. In the table there are approximately 500,000 distinct CDR3 sequences, 13% to 15% of which are singletons. Sequenced material: PBMCs from blood, taken approximately 12 days after vaccination. These receptors came from a man aged 45-65 years who received an inactivated influenza vaccine.

CDR3 sequence: CASRRAGADTGELFF. In DNA form, the CDR3 reads TGTGCCAGCAGACGAGCGGGAGCGGACACCGGGGAGCTGTTTTTT. This chain uses TRBV7-9 with TRBJ2-2; 8 bases are a match to TRBD2. With 6 bases clipped from V and 3 bases from J, the junction kept 6 bases outside the gene matches. Germline V lookup: CDR1 SEHNR, CDR2 FQNEAQ (reference sequence). The CDR3 is 15 amino acids.

This clonotype occurred a few times. This chain joins TRBV5-1 and TRBJ1-6; D is perhaps TRBD1 (5 bases). The CDR3 has 14 residues. Germline V gene lookup returns CDR1 SGHRS and CDR2 YFSETQ. The germline V and J ends were trimmed by 5 bases and 10 bases, with 16 bases remaining between them. DNA for the CDR3: TGCGCCAGCAGAGTTGGGGGAGAAGGATCACCCCTCCACTTT. Its translation is CASRVGGEGSPLHF.